This T cell receptor beta chain was captured in a study of T-cell memory formation after mild COVID-19. Regarding the study as a whole: Clones contracting day 15 to 85 were balanced CD4/CD8; later expanders leaned CD4+. Some responding clones appeared in pre-infection memory, suggesting cross-reactive memory joined. Researchers report contracting CD4+ clones mostly in CM and EM, with CD8+ clones in EMRA.

TCR alpha and TCR beta cDNA libraries with sample barcodes and UMIs came from 5'RACE using constant-segment primers. In TCRdb, the 5' RACE reads were re-called with MiXCR into one record per CDR3 protein. The repertoire has roughly 410,000 distinct CDR3 sequences, more than 20% of them found once; the top ten carry 8.8%. A word on this clonotype: What it recognizes is unknown.

V lost 6 bases to trimming and J lost 1 base, with 26 bases between them. This CDR3 contains 19 residues. Germline V gene sequence: CDR1 SGHTA, CDR2 FQGTGA. The clonotype was recovered from an adult woman who had mild COVID-19 (a few samples of this study predate the infection). Cell type and time point are not known. The sample taken for sequencing was PBMCs or a T cell subset sorted from them (not recorded which). This rearrangement joins TRBV7-3 to TRBJ2-3, with a tentative D call TRBD2 (6 bases). CDR3 nucleotide sequence: TGTGCCAGCAGTCAGACCCGGTCGGGCCGGGAGAAGGGCACAGATACGCAGTATTTT. It is translated as CASSQTRSGREKGTDTQYF. Full variable domain (remainder filled in from reference TRBV7-3 and TRBJ2-3): GAGVSQTPSNKVTEKGKYVELRCDPISGHTALYWYRQSLGQGPEFLIYFQGTGAADDSGLPNDRFFAVRPEGSVSTLKIQRTERGDSAVYLCASSQTRSGREKGTDTQYFGPGTRLTVL.